Following are 20 T cell receptor beta chains from one sample sequenced in a study of cytomegalovirus exposure and HLA in healthy donors. A multiplex PCR was run with 60 Vbeta primers and 13 Jbeta primers. Here immunoSEQ multiplex PCR was the method, and the copy in TCRdb shows in-frame clones only, minus some. The repertoire holds 150,000 or so clones, with roughly 79% as singletons. The sample taken for sequencing was PBMCs. The source is a man aged 25-45 years in good health and CMV-seropositive.

The rearrangement links TRBV7-9 to TRBJ1-2; 8 bases fit TRBD1. CDR1 and CDR2 (germline): SEHNR, FQNEAQ (reference sequence). Unmatched junction bases numbered 3, after V lost 1 base and J lost 8 bases. The CDR3 is made up of 13 amino acids. The CDR3 sequence is CASSLGTGNGYTF. In nucleotides, the CDR3 is TGTGCCAGCAGCTTAGGGACAGGGAACGGCTACACCTTC.

This chain connects TRBV4-1 to TRBJ2-7; 13 positions agree with TRBD2. The germline V gene encodes CDR1 MGHRA and CDR2 YSYEKL. The trim removed 3 bases at V and 6 bases at J, leaving 5 bases unmatched. CDR3 length: 15 amino acids. CDR3 coding DNA: TGCGCCAGCAGCCATGCGGGGACTAGCGGGATCGAGCAGTACTTC. Protein product: CASSHAGTSGIEQYF.

V and J are TRBV10-3 and TRBJ2-7, with TRBD2 identical over 12 bases. Trimming took 3 bases from V and 5 from J; bases not matched to a gene: 5. This CDR3 contains 15 residues. Germline V lookup: CDR1 ENHRY, CDR2 SYGVKD. CDR3 protein: CAISDPGLAGNEQYF. The CDR3 region has the DNA TGTGCCATCAGTGATCCGGGACTAGCGGGTAACGAGCAGTACTTC.

The gene calls are TRBV19 and TRBJ1-4, with no clear D. The CDR3 is 15 amino acids. Germline-derived CDR1 and CDR2 are LNHDA and SQIVND (reference sequence). V lost 7 bases and J 2 bases, leaving 14 bases between the germline ends. CDR3 sequence reads: CASTDRTTTNEKLFF. The CDR3, as DNA: TGTGCCAGTACCGATCGAACGACTACTAATGAAAAACTGTTTTTT.

This clone was detected only a few times. The chain recombines TRBV4-2 with TRBJ2-5; 12 bases are a match to TRBD2. V was pared by 1 base and J by 5 bases, with 2 bases of the junction left unmatched. CDR3 length equals 15 residues. Per the germline V gene, CDR1 is LGHNA and CDR2 is YNFKEQ. The CDR3 loop reads CASSQGTSGVETQYF. In DNA, the CDR3 is TGTGCCAGCAGCCAAGGGACTAGCGGGGTGGAGACCCAGTACTTC.

The rearrangement joins TRBV7-9 to TRBJ2-7, with D tentatively TRBD1 (5 bases). Per the germline V gene, CDR1 is SEHNR and CDR2 is FQNEAQ (reference sequence). The CDR3 is made up of 13 amino acids. V lost 3 bases and J 3 bases, leaving 9 bases between the germline ends. The CDR3: CASSFDSSYEQYF. The CDR3 nucleotides are TGTGCCAGCAGCTTTGACAGCAGCTACGAGCAGTACTTC.

This chain uses TRBV5-1 with TRBJ2-1, with 8 bases aligning to TRBD2. CDR1 is SGHRS, CDR2 YFSETQ, per germline. This CDR3 comprises 16 residues. Unmatched junction bases numbered 5, after V lost 1 base and J lost 2 bases. The CDR3 nucleotides read TGCGCCAGCAGCTTGTTCCCGGGGGGGGCCTACAATGAGCAGTTCTTC. It specifies CASSLFPGGAYNEQFF.

Regarding this clone: Other nucleotide sequences from this sample produce the same CDR3. The chain recombines TRBV2 with TRBJ1-1, with TRBD1 as a possible D gene (6 bases). CDR3 size: 15 residues. The V end lost 6 bases, the J end lost 1 base, and 15 bases lay between the germline ends. In germline, CDR1 is SNHLY, CDR2 FYNNEI. This CDR3 is CASRREQGGNTEAFF. The CDR3 nucleotides are TGTGCCAGCAGACGCGAACAGGGCGGGAACACTGAAGCTTTCTTT.

The chain uses TRBV11-2 and TRBJ2-2; D ambiguous. V was pared by 3 bases and J by 7 bases, with 9 bases between. Germline loops: CDR1 SGHAT, CDR2 FQNNGV. The CDR3 loop spans 13 amino acids. The CDR3 is CASSFNLNGELFF. The DNA of the CDR3 is TGTGCCAGCAGCTTCAACTTGAACGGGGAGCTGTTTTTT. Full variable domain (rest looked up from reference TRBV11-2 and TRBJ2-2): EAGVAQSPRYKIIEKRQSVAFWCNPISGHATLYWYQQILGQGPKLLIQFQNNGVVDDSQLPKDRFSAERLKGVDSTLKIQPAKLEDSAVYLCASSFNLNGELFFGEGSRLTVL.

The V call is TRBV19, the J call TRBJ1-1; TRBD1 might be the D (6 bases). The germline gives CDR1 LNHDA, CDR2 SQIVND (reference sequence). The CDR3 consists of 14 residues. V dropped 1 base and J dropped 0 bases, with 6 bases sitting between them. The CDR3 nucleotides read TGTGCCAGTAGTATAGGGGACATGAACACTGAAGCTTTCTTT. This sequence encodes CASSIGDMNTEAFF.

The rearrangement uses TRBV2 and TRBJ2-7, with TRBD1 matching over 7 bases. Germline loops: CDR1 SNHLY, CDR2 FYNNEI. The CDR3 totals 12 residues. V was pared by 8 bases and J by 6 bases, with 7 bases of the junction left unmatched. CDR3 sequence (DNA): TGTGCCAGCGGGGGACAGTACCGCGAGCAGTACTTC. It yields the protein CASGGQYREQYF.

The CDR3, as DNA: TGTGCCAGCAGCTTAACCCCCACTATAGTCGACAATGAGCAGTTCTTC. It codes for CASSLTPTIVDNEQFF. The chain links TRBV7-3 to TRBJ2-1; D is ambiguous. The CDR3 has 16 amino acids. Germline V gives CDR1 SGHTA, CDR2 FQGTGA. Trimming removed 0 bases from V and 5 bases from J, with 14 bases in between.

This clone was seen only a few times. The chain couples TRBV6-1 to TRBJ2-2; 7 bases are shared with TRBD2. From germline, CDR1 is MNHNS and CDR2 SASEGT. CDR3 length: 13 amino acids. Unmatched junction bases numbered 7, after V lost 9 bases and J lost 6 bases. CDR3 nucleotides: TGTGCCAGTGCGTGGGGGGGGGCCGGGGAGCTGTTTTTT. Translation gives CASAWGGAGELFF.

On this clone itself: Other nucleotide sequences in the sample specify the same CDR3. The CDR3 DNA is TGTGCCAGCAGTGAACTTTACGAGCAGTACTTC. Its protein is CASSELYEQYF. The rearrangement links TRBV2 to TRBJ2-7; no clear D gene. V was cut by 2 bases and J by 4 bases, with 3 bases left in between. This CDR3 region has 11 residues. Germline lookup yields CDR1 SNHLY and CDR2 FYNNEI. The variable domain in full, completed from reference TRBV2 and TRBJ2-7, reads EPEVTQTPSHQVTQMGQEVILRCVPISNHLYFYWYRQILGQKVEFLVSFYNNEISEKSEIFDDQFSVERPDGSNFTLKIRSTKLEDSAMYFCASSELYEQYFGPGTRLTVT.

The chain has TRBV30 and TRBJ1-6; TRBD1 aligns across 8 bases. V gave up 3 bases and J gave up 8 bases; unmatched junction bases: 3. The CDR3 is 13 amino acids. CDR1 GTSNPN and CDR2 SVGIG come from the germline V gene (reference sequence). The CDR3 DNA sequence: TGTGCCTGGAGGACAGGGGCAGATTCACCCCTCCACTTT. It encodes CAWRTGADSPLHF.

DNA for the CDR3: TGTGCCAGTCCCAAGGCAGGGTTGGGCACTGAAGCTTTCTTT. This encodes CASPKAGLGTEAFF. This chain links TRBV19 with TRBJ1-1; D is possibly TRBD1 (5 bases). V was pared by 8 bases and J by 4 bases, with 17 bases between. Germline assignment: CDR1 LNHDA and CDR2 SQIVND (reference sequence). The CDR3 runs to 14 residues.

This chain joins TRBV9 and TRBJ2-5, with D perhaps matching TRBD1 (5 bases). Germline CDR1 SGDLS, CDR2 YYNGEE. CDR3 length: 14 residues. V gave up 3 bases and J gave up 2 bases, with 11 bases separating them. CDR3 nucleotide sequence: TGTGCCAGCAGCGAGCAGGGTAGACAAGAGACCCAGTACTTC. Translating gives CASSEQGRQETQYF.

This sequence joins TRBV6-1 and TRBJ1-2; TRBD1 agrees at 7 bases. This CDR3 has 14 amino acids. Germline V gene sequence: CDR1 MNHNS, CDR2 SASEGT. V shed 4 bases and J 4 bases; nucleotides not matched to a gene: 6. The CDR3 protein is CASSAPGQTYGYTF. CDR3 bases: TGTGCCAGCAGTGCTCCGGGACAGACCTATGGCTACACCTTC.

The chain couples TRBV4-1 to TRBJ2-3, with 10 positions matching TRBD2. Germline loops: CDR1 MGHRA, CDR2 YSYEKL. J gave up 4 bases and V 1 base, and 8 bases lay outside the gene matches. This CDR3 is 17 amino acids long. The CDR3 here is CASSQGTSGGGADTQYF. Here the CDR3 DNA reads TGCGCCAGCAGCCAAGGGACTAGCGGAGGGGGAGCAGATACGCAGTATTTT.

The chain uses TRBV5-6 and TRBJ1-2, with 7 bases that match TRBD1. J gave up 7 bases and V 4 bases, and 7 bases lay outside the gene matches. CDR3 length: 13 residues. Looked up from germline, CDR1 is SGHDT and CDR2 is YYEEEE. The CDR3 region has the DNA TGTGCCAGCAGCCCTGGACAGGTTATTGGCTACACCTTC. This codes for CASSPGQVIGYTF.